Given below is one T cell receptor beta chain in context. Its antigen is not identified. The data stem from a study of human T cells and chemical hapten exposure. The overall study: Largely, small differences in pooled library volume made per-sample TCR yields vary. Study results and limitations: Counts of expanded TCRs (at PT1) showed a positive correlation with patch test score.

The CDR3 consists of 12 residues. V was trimmed by 2 bases and J by 6 bases, leaving 7 bases between them. Time point meaning: pre-sensitization, week 0. Treatment reported: therapeutic diphenylcyclopropenone sensitization with weekly scalp DPC. TCRdb re-derived calls from the RACE reads in MiXCR, one entry per CDR3 protein. This table holds about 290,000 distinct CDR3 sequences, approximately 7.5% found once. The V call is TRBV12-3 or TRBV12-4, the J call TRBJ1-2; D gene uncertain. The sequence derives from a young man with alopecia areata. Some clones in this sample may be carry-over from other donors' samples. The starting material was whole blood, obtained in connection with sensitization to the hapten diphenylcyclopropenone (DPC). This CDR3 is CASSLSGNGYTF. The CDR3 nucleotides are TGTGCCAGCAGTTTATCCGGGAATGGCTACACCTTC.